The next 32 T cell receptor beta chains were all read from a single sample in a study of blood T cell repertoires in COVID-19 (dated by TCRdb to the early 2020s). Receptor libraries were prepared by the immunoSEQ multiplex PCR assay. The table was pulled from immuneACCESS by TCRdb, which kept in-frame rearrangements only. Such tables lose some clones; where checked, under half of the loss comes from unresolved V genes, and the rest has no known cause. The sample table lists some 430,000 clones, roughly 91% of them with a count of one. Of the sample, 0.6% is held by the ten largest clones. Sequencing was done on a sample of PBMCs or T cells enriched from blood (not recorded which). These receptors all come from a young man who had recovered from COVID-19.

This clone was seen once. This chain joins TRBV7-3 and TRBJ2-1, with 11 bases matching TRBD2. J lost 7 bases, V lost 2 bases, and 4 bases had no gene match. There are 15 residues in the CDR3. Looked up from germline, CDR1 is SGHTA and CDR2 is FQGTGA. CDR3 in amino acids: CASSLGLAGGNEQFF. CDR3 in DNA: TGTGCCAGCAGCTTAGGGCTAGCGGGGGGAAATGAGCAGTTCTTC.

V and J are TRBV4-1 and TRBJ1-2, with TRBD1 identical over 7 bases. CDR3 size: 15 residues. The V gene's germline CDR1 is MGHRA and CDR2 YSYEKL. V gave up 3 bases and J gave up 6 bases; unmatched junction bases: 10. The CDR3 spells CASSQVGQTGHGYTF. The CDR3 DNA sequence: TGCGCCAGCAGCCAGGTGGGACAGACCGGTCATGGCTACACCTTC.

The chain recombines TRBV7-2 with TRBJ2-7; a weak D match, TRBD1 (6 bases). Trimming took 2 bases from V and 0 from J, leaving 8 bases between them. Germline V gene sequence: CDR1 SGHTA, CDR2 FQGNSA. This CDR3 is 14 amino acids long. This CDR3 is CASSLTGTSYEQYF. The CDR3 nucleotides are TGTGCCAGCAGCTTAACAGGGACCTCCTACGAGCAGTACTTC.

This clone was counted a few times. The chain employs TRBV5-5 and TRBJ1-5, with 10 nucleotides matching TRBD1. Germline V gene data show CDR1 as SGHKS and CDR2 as YYEKEE (reference sequence). Germline trimming cut 4 bases from V and 4 bases from J; bases unmatched to any gene: 5. The CDR3 has 15 amino acids. CDR3 nucleotide sequence: TGTGCCAGCAGCCCCTCGGACAGGGGGAATCAGCCCCAGCATTTT. Its translation: CASSPSDRGNQPQHF.

V gene TRBV6-5 combines with J gene TRBJ1-3, with D possibly matching TRBD1 (5 bases). CDR1 MNHEY and CDR2 SVGAGI come from the germline V gene. The CDR3 is made up of 15 amino acids. Trimming stripped 6 bases from V and 4 bases from J, with 16 bases between. The CDR3 nucleotides are TGTGCCAGCAGGCGGGGAGGGGACGCCGGAAACACCATATATTTT. It is translated as CASRRGGDAGNTIYF.

The chain couples TRBV19 to TRBJ2-3, with D uncertain. This CDR3 is 13 amino acids long. Germline assignment: CDR1 LNHDA and CDR2 SQIVND (reference sequence). Trimming removed 2 bases at V and 4 bases at J, with 7 bases between. The CDR3, as DNA: TGTGCCAGTAGTATAACTCCTCCAGATACGCAGTATTTT. It is translated as CASSITPPDTQYF. Full variable domain (rest looked up from reference TRBV19 and TRBJ2-3): DGGITQSPKYLFRKEGQNVTLSCEQNLNHDAMYWYRQDPGQGLRLIYYSQIVNDFQKGDIAEGYSVSREKKESFPLTVTSAQKNPTAFYLCASSITPPDTQYFGPGTRLTVL.

The chain links TRBV28 to TRBJ1-5; D perhaps matches TRBD1 (6 bases). V dropped 1 base and J dropped 0 bases, with 10 bases sitting between them. This CDR3 is 16 amino acids long. Germline loops: CDR1 MDHEN, CDR2 SYDVKM. CDR3 loop: CASSLLGGNSNQPQHF. The DNA of the CDR3 is TGTGCCAGCAGTTTATTAGGGGGTAATAGCAATCAGCCCCAGCATTTT.

V is TRBV2 and J is TRBJ2-3; D might be TRBD2 (5 bases). Germline V lookup: CDR1 SNHLY, CDR2 FYNNEI. Between the trimmed V and J ends, which lost 7 bases and 0 bases, there was a span of 11 bases. This CDR3 has 14 amino acids. The CDR3 spells CASKRTLSTDTQYF. The CDR3 coding sequence is TGTGCCAGCAAGCGGACTTTGAGCACAGATACGCAGTATTTT.

This chain joins TRBV12-5 and TRBJ2-7, with TRBD1 as a possible D gene (6 bases). Per germline, CDR1 LGHNT and CDR2 FRNRAP. Deletions cut 2 bases from V and 6 bases from J, with 23 bases between. The CDR3 is 17 amino acids. For the CDR3, the DNA is TGTGCTAGTGGTTTGTCGTACCGGGACAACCAGTCTACCGAGCAGTACTTC. This sequence encodes CASGLSYRDNQSTEQYF.

The rearrangement uses TRBV6-5 and TRBJ2-1; 12 nucleotides align to TRBD2. This CDR3 contains 15 residues. CDR1 is MNHEY and CDR2 is SVGAGI in the germline V gene. The J segment lost 4 bases and the V segment lost 6 bases, leaving 4 bases of the junction unmatched. This CDR3 reads CASRTSGSGYNEQFF. As DNA, the CDR3 is TGTGCCAGCAGGACTAGCGGGAGTGGGTACAATGAGCAGTTCTTC.

The chain employs TRBV7-9 and TRBJ1-6, with D tentatively TRBD1 (5 bases). The CDR3 totals 16 residues. V lost 6 bases and J 0 bases, leaving 12 bases between the germline ends. The V gene's germline CDR1 is SEHNR and CDR2 FQNEAQ (reference sequence). CDR3 nucleotides: TGTGCCAGCAGTCCTGGGGGGGACTCCTATAATTCACCCCTCCACTTT. This codes for CASSPGGDSYNSPLHF.

The chain carries TRBV7-9 and TRBJ1-3; 7 positions match TRBD1. The germline gives CDR1 SEHNR, CDR2 FQNEAQ (reference sequence). V gave up 4 bases and J gave up 0 bases; unmatched junction bases: 3. This CDR3 region has 15 residues. The CDR3 here is CASSSSGGSGNTIYF. CDR3 nucleotide sequence: TGTGCCAGCAGCTCATCAGGGGGCTCTGGAAACACCATATATTTT.

The chain uses TRBV27 and TRBJ1-2; possible D gene TRBD1, 5 bases. Germline loops: CDR1 MNHEY, CDR2 SMNVEV (reference sequence). V shed 3 bases and J shed 8 bases, with 13 bases lying between them. The CDR3 loop spans 13 amino acids. This CDR3 is CASSFGARGGYTF. In nucleotides, the CDR3 is TGTGCCAGCAGTTTTGGGGCGCGGGGGGGCTACACCTTC.

The chain is built from TRBV7-8 and TRBJ1-1; 7 bases match TRBD1. The CDR3 has 15 residues. Germline CDR1 is SGHVS and CDR2 is FQNEAQ. After removal of 1 base from V and 7 bases from J, the junction contained 9 bases not matched to a gene. This CDR3 is CASSLGQGRYFEAFF. The CDR3 DNA reads as TGTGCCAGCAGCTTAGGACAGGGAAGGTATTTTGAAGCTTTCTTT.

The V and J genes are TRBV7-2 and TRBJ2-7; D is perhaps TRBD2 (6 bases). The V end was cut by 5 bases, the J end by 4 bases, with 9 bases between. The CDR3 is 12 residues long. Germline CDR1 reads SGHTA; CDR2 reads FQGNSA. The CDR3: CASSLSGYEQYF. CDR3 sequence (DNA): TGTGCCAGCAGCCTTAGCGGTTACGAGCAGTACTTC.

The gene calls are TRBV29-1 and TRBJ2-1; tentatively, D is TRBD2 (5 bases). The CDR3 runs to 11 residues. Germline loops: CDR1 SQVTM, CDR2 ANQGSEA. V was clipped by 7 bases and J by 4 bases, with 8 bases between them. The CDR3 sequence: CSGLQYNEQFF. The CDR3 DNA is TGCAGCGGACTACAATACAATGAGCAGTTCTTC.

The rearrangement joins TRBV11-2 to TRBJ2-7, with 13 bases fitting TRBD2. The CDR3 has 15 residues. The V and J ends lost 5 bases and 4 bases, in that order; junction bases with no gene match: 5. From germline, CDR1 is SGHAT and CDR2 FQNNGV. CDR3 coding DNA: TGTGCCAGCAGCCCTGGACTAGCGGGAGTGTACGAGCAGTACTTC. It translates to CASSPGLAGVYEQYF. Complete variable domain (other parts from reference TRBV11-2 and TRBJ2-7): EAGVAQSPRYKIIEKRQSVAFWCNPISGHATLYWYQQILGQGPKLLIQFQNNGVVDDSQLPKDRFSAERLKGVDSTLKIQPAKLEDSAVYLCASSPGLAGVYEQYFGPGTRLTVT.

The chain links TRBV5-4 to TRBJ1-3; the D is unclear. Trimming shortened V by 2 bases and J by 4 bases, and 4 bases separated the two germline ends. From germline, CDR1 is SGHNT and CDR2 YYREEE (reference sequence). The length of the CDR3 is 12 residues. CDR3 bases: TGTGCCAGCAGCTTTCCAGGAAACACCATATATTTT. It encodes CASSFPGNTIYF.

The V gene is TRBV4-1, the J gene TRBJ1-2; D remains ambiguous. Germline values: CDR1 MGHRA, CDR2 YSYEKL. This CDR3 region has 16 residues. V lost 0 bases and J lost 0, with 11 bases in between. The DNA of the CDR3 is TGCGCCAGCAGCCAAGAAGGTGGGCCGGCTAACTATGGCTACACCTTC. This encodes CASSQEGGPANYGYTF.

This clone is a singleton in its sample. This chain connects TRBV9 to TRBJ1-1; a weak D match, TRBD1 (5 bases). There are 12 residues in the CDR3. CDR1 is SGDLS, CDR2 YYNGEE, per germline. V shed 5 bases and J shed 4 bases, with 9 bases lying between them. The CDR3 DNA is TGTGCCAGCAGTCGGGGGGGCACTGAAGCTTTCTTT. As protein: CASSRGGTEAFF.

V usage is TRBV3-1 (or the pseudogene TRBV3-2) and J usage is TRBJ1-4, with 7 nucleotides matching TRBD1. Germline trimming cut 0 bases from V and 11 bases from J; bases unmatched to any gene: 9. Germline lookup yields CDR1 LGHDT and CDR2 YNNKEL (reference sequence). The CDR3 sequence is 15 residues long. In DNA, the CDR3 is TGTGCCAGCAGCCAAGAAGAGGCCAGGGGGTTGAAACTGTTTTTT. Encoded protein: CASSQEEARGLKLFF.

The chain joins TRBV19 to TRBJ2-1; 9 bases match TRBD2. The CDR3 runs to 17 residues. V lost 3 bases to trimming and J lost 8 bases; unmatched junction nucleotides: 14. CDR1 is LNHDA, CDR2 SQIVND, per germline (reference sequence). CDR3 region: CASSIGTGGGALDEQFF. CDR3 sequence (DNA): TGTGCCAGTAGTATCGGAACAGGCGGGGGGGCATTAGATGAGCAGTTCTTC.

The CDR3 DNA sequence: TGCGCCAGCAGCCAAGGTGGTAGGGGCGGAGGCAATCAGCCCCAGCATTTT. Translation: CASSQGGRGGGNQPQHF. The V call is TRBV4-1, the J call TRBJ1-5; the D gene is possibly TRBD1 (5 bases). The CDR3 consists of 17 residues. Germline V gene sequence: CDR1 MGHRA, CDR2 YSYEKL. V gave up 1 base and J gave up 2 bases, with 15 bases separating them.

This clone has only a few counts. V is TRBV10-3 and J is TRBJ1-2; D remains unclear. The CDR3 has 12 amino acids. Trimming shortened V by 2 bases and J by 5 bases, and 6 bases separated the two germline ends. Germline V gene data show CDR1 as ENHRY and CDR2 as SYGVKD. CDR3 DNA: TGTGCCATCAGTGAGCCCGGTTATGGCTACACCTTC. Protein: CAISEPGYGYTF.

The CDR3 nucleotides are TGTGCCACCAGTTTCGGGAATGAGCAGTTCTTC. This codes for CATSFGNEQFF. This chain uses TRBV24-1 with TRBJ2-1; D is unresolved. Germline CDR1 is KGHDR and CDR2 is SFDVKD. V lost 6 bases, J lost 7 bases, and 6 bases lay in between. The CDR3 contains 11 residues.

The chain uses TRBV5-1 and TRBJ1-2; D possibly corresponds to TRBD1 (6 bases). V was clipped by 0 bases and J by 6 bases, with 9 bases between them. Germline CDR1 is SGHRS and CDR2 is YFSETQ. The CDR3 contains 13 residues. The DNA of the CDR3 is TGCGCCAGCAGCTTGGACAGGGATAATGGCTACACCTTC. It is translated as CASSLDRDNGYTF.

The V gene is TRBV6-5, the J gene TRBJ1-6; D uncertain. This CDR3 has 13 residues. V shed 3 bases and J shed 9 bases, with 9 bases lying between them. Looked up from germline, CDR1 is MNHEY and CDR2 is SVGAGI. The CDR3 here is CASSYRAGSPLHF. CDR3 in DNA: TGTGCCAGCAGTTATAGGGCGGGTTCACCCCTCCACTTT.

The chain recombines TRBV7-9 with TRBJ1-5; D is ambiguous. Trimming pared 1 base from V and 4 bases from J, leaving 14 bases between. Germline values: CDR1 SEHNR, CDR2 FQNEAQ (reference sequence). The CDR3 totals 16 residues. The CDR3 bases are TGTGCCAGCAGCTTAGTTCAGTCAGACTCGAATCAGCCCCAGCATTTT. Protein sequence: CASSLVQSDSNQPQHF.

The gene calls are TRBV28 and TRBJ1-6; D is unclear. This CDR3 contains 17 residues. Germline V lookup: CDR1 MDHEN, CDR2 SYDVKM. V gave up 1 base and J gave up 6 bases, with 16 bases separating them. The CDR3 DNA is TGTGCCAGCAGTTTATACGGGGTTGCCATTCGTAATTCACCCCTCCACTTT. Its protein product is CASSLYGVAIRNSPLHF.

The genes are TRBV11-3 and TRBJ2-7, with 7 bases matching TRBD2. The CDR3 is 14 amino acids. After removal of 0 bases from V and 8 bases from J, the junction contained 7 bases not matched to a gene. CDR1 is SGHNT, CDR2 YENEEA, per germline. In DNA, the CDR3 is TGTGCCAGCAGCTTAGATCGCGGGGAGGGTAAGCAGTACTTC. Translation: CASSLDRGEGKQYF.

V gene TRBV6-5 combines with J gene TRBJ1-2; 7 nucleotides align to TRBD1. Germline V gives CDR1 MNHEY, CDR2 SVGAGI. The CDR3 is 13 amino acids. The ends lost 3 bases at V and 5 bases at J; junction bases unmatched: 3. The CDR3 protein is CASSYQGGYGYTF. The DNA of the CDR3 is TGTGCCAGCAGTTATCAGGGGGGTTATGGCTACACCTTC.

The chain carries TRBV7-9 and TRBJ2-2; 10 bases match TRBD2. This CDR3 region has 18 residues. Trimming removed 4 bases from V and 1 base from J; junction bases left unmatched: 9. Germline V gene data show CDR1 as SEHNR and CDR2 as FQNEAQ (reference sequence). CDR3 in amino acids: CASSSIRAGGQNTGELFF. Written as DNA, the CDR3 is TGTGCCAGCAGCTCTATAAGAGCGGGAGGGCAGAACACCGGGGAGCTGTTTTTT. Drawing the rest from reference TRBV7-9 and TRBJ2-2, the complete variable domain is DTGVSQNPRHKITKRGQNVTFRCDPISEHNRLYWYRQTLGQGPEFLTYFQNEAQLEKSRLLSDRFSAERPKGSFSTLEIQRTEQGDSAMYLCASSSIRAGGQNTGELFFGEGSRLTVL.